Here is one TCR beta chain with its context. The data were taken from a study of blood T cell repertoires in COVID-19. About the study: Some COVID-19 samples were acute and others convalescent; all came from the United States, Italy and Spain.

Using immunoSEQ multiplex PCR, the repertoire was profiled, and TCRdb retains in-frame clones only, with some absent. The sample comprises 100,000 to 150,000 clones, 88% of which are singletons, and more than 2% rests with the top ten. This CDR3 is built from 14 residues. V shed 6 bases, J shed 8 bases, and the junction held 7 bases outside the gene matches. Germline lookup yields CDR1 MNHEY and CDR2 SVGAGI. Material: peripheral blood. The TCR sequence derives from a man aged 70-80 years with active COVID-19. The J gene is TRBJ1-4, the V gene TRBV6-5, with 9 bases identical to TRBD1. The CDR3 DNA follows: TGTGCCAGCAGCAAGGACAGGGGCAAGGAAAAACTGTTTTTT. It translates to CASSKDRGKEKLFF.